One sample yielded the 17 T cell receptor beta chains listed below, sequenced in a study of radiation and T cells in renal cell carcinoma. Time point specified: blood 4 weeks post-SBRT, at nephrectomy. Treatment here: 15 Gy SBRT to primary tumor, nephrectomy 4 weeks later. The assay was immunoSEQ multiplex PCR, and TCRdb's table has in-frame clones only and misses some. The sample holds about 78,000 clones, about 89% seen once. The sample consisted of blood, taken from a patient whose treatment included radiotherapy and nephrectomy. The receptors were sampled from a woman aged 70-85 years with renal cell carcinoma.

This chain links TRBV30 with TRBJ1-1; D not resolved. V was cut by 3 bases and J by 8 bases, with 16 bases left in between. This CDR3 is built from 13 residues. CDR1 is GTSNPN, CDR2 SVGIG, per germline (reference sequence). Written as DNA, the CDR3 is TGTGCCTGGAGCGAAGAGGGCCAAACCGAAGCTTTCTTT. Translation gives CAWSEEGQTEAFF. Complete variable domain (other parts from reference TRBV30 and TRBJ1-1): SQTIHQWPATLVQPVGSPLSLECTVEGTSNPNLYWYRQAAGRGLQLLFYSVGIGQISSEVPQNLSASRPQDRQFILSSKKLLLSDSGFYLCAWSEEGQTEAFFGQGTRLTVV.

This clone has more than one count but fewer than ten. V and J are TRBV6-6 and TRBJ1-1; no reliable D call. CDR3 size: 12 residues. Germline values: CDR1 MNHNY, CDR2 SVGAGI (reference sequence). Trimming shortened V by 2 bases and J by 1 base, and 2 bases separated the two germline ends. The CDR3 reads CASSYQNTEAFF. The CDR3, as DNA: TGTGCCAGCAGTTACCAGAACACTGAAGCTTTCTTT.

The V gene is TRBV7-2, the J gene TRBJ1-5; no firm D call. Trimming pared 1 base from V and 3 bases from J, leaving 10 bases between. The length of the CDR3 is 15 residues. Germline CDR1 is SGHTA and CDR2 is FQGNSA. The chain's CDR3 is CASSLDSSINQPQHF. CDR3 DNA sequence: TGTGCCAGCAGCTTAGATAGCAGTATCAATCAGCCCCAGCATTTT.

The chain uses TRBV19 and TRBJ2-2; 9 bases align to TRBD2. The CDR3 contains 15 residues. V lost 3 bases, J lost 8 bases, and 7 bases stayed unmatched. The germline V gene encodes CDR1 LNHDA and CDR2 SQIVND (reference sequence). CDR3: CASSIGGGAFGELFF. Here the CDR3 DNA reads TGTGCCAGTAGTATTGGCGGGGGGGCATTTGGGGAGCTGTTTTTT.

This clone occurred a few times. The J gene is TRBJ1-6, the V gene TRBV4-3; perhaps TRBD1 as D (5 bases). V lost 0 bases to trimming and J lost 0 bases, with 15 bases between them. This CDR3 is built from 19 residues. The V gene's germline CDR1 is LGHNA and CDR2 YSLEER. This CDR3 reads CASSQDLGDSSSYNSPLHF. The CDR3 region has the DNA TGCGCCAGCAGCCAAGATCTTGGCGACAGTAGCTCCTATAATTCACCCCTCCACTTT.

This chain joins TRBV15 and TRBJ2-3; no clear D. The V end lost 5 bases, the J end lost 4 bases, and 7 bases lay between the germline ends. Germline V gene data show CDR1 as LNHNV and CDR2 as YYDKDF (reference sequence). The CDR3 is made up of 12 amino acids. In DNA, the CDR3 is TGTGCCACCAGCCCGGCGGCAGATACGCAGTATTTT. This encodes CATSPAADTQYF.

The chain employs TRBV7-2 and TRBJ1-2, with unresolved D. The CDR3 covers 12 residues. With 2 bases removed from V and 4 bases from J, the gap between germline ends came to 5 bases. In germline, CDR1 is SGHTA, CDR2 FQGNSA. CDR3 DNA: TGTGCCAGCAGCTTAAAGGGCTATGGCTACACCTTC. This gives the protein CASSLKGYGYTF.

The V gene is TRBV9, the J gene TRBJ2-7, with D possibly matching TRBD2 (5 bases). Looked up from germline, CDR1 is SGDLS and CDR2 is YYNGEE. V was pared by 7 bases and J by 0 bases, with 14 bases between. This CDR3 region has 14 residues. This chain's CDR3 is CASGKTGTSYEQYF. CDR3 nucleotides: TGTGCCAGCGGAAAGACGGGAACCTCCTACGAGCAGTACTTC.

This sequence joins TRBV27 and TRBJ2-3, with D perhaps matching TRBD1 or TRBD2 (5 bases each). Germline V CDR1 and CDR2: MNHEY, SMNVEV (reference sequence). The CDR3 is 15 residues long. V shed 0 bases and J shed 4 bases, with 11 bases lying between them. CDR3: CASSLSSRGADTQYF. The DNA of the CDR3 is TGTGCCAGCAGTTTATCGTCGAGGGGCGCAGATACGCAGTATTTT.

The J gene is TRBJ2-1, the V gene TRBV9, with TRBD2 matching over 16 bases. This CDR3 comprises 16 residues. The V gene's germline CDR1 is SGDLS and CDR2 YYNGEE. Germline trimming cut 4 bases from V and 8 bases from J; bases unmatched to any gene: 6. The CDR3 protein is CASSPGLAGGPHEQFF. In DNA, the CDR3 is TGTGCCAGCAGCCCGGGACTAGCGGGGGGGCCGCATGAGCAGTTCTTC.

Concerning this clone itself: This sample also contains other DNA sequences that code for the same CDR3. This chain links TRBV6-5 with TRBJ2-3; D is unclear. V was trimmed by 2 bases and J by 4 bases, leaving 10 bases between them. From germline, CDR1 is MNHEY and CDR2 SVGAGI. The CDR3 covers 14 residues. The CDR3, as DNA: TGTGCCAGCAGTTACGTTCGAGCAGCAGATACGCAGTATTTT. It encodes CASSYVRAADTQYF.

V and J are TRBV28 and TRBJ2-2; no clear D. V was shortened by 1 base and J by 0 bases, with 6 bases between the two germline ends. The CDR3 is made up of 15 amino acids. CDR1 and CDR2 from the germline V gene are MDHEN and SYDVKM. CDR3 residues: CASSLYSPNTGELFF. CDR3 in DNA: TGTGCCAGCAGTTTATACAGCCCGAACACCGGGGAGCTGTTTTTT.

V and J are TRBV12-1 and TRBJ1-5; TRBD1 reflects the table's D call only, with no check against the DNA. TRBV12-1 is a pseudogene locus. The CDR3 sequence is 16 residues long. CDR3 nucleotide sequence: TGTGCCAGCAGCTTTCCTTCGGACAGGGACCATCAGCCCCAGCATTTT. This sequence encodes CASSFPSDRDHQPQHF.

In nucleotides, the CDR3 is TGTGCCAGCACCAAACCCCGCGACAGGGCCTACGAGCAGTACTTC. Amino acids: CASTKPRDRAYEQYF. The rearrangement joins TRBV5-6 to TRBJ2-5; 7 nucleotides line up with TRBD1. The tail of the sequence fits TRBJ2-7 better, so the J call may be wrong. There are 15 residues in the CDR3. The V gene's germline CDR1 is SGHDT and CDR2 YYEEEE.

CDR3 loop: CASSYLGPTNEKLFF. Written as DNA, the CDR3 is TGTGCCAGCAGTTACCTGGGTCCAACTAATGAAAAACTGTTTTTT. The genes are TRBV6-9 and TRBJ1-4; D is unclear. Germline values: CDR1 MNHGY, CDR2 SVAAGI. V dropped 3 bases and J dropped 0 bases, with 8 bases sitting between them. This CDR3 has 15 amino acids.

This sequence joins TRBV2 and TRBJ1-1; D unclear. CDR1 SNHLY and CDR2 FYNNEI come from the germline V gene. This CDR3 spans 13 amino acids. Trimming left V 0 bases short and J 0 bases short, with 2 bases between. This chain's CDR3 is CASSEAMNTEAFF. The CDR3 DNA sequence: TGTGCCAGCAGTGAAGCGATGAACACTGAAGCTTTCTTT.

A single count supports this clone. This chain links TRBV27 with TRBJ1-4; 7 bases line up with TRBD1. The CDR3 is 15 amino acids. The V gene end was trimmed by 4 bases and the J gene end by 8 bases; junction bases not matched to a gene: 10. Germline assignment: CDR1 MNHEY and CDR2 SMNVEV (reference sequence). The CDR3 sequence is CASSSWTGMGEKLFF. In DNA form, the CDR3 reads TGTGCCAGCAGTTCCTGGACAGGAATGGGGGAAAAACTGTTTTTT.